This TCR beta chain was sequenced during a study of blood T cell repertoires in COVID-19. Sequencing was performed with immunoSEQ multiplex PCR; in TCRdb, only in-frame clones are kept and a portion is missing. The table records about 210,000 clones, about 83% of them present only once. The CDR3 sequence is 13 residues long. Trimming pared 5 bases from V and 5 bases from J, leaving 12 bases between. Germline CDR1 is LNHDA and CDR2 is SQIVND (reference sequence). The source of this sequence is a woman between 45 and 65 years old with active or convalescent COVID-19. The sample consisted of peripheral blood. The chain couples TRBV19 to TRBJ1-2; weak D call: TRBD1 (5 bases). In nucleotides, the CDR3 is TGTGCCAGTAGTTCGGACACAGGTTATGGCTACACCTTC. This codes for CASSSDTGYGYTF.